The entry that follows covers one T cell receptor beta chain sequence. No antigen is known for it. Trimming took 3 bases from V and 5 from J, leaving 18 bases between them. Looked up from germline, CDR1 is LNHNV and CDR2 is YYDKDF (reference sequence). CDR3 length: 16 amino acids. Researchers reported that TCR beta cDNA libraries carried unique molecular identifiers. TCRdb recomputed calls from the PCR reads with MiXCR, one row per CDR3 protein. Among roughly 580,000 distinct CDR3 sequences, around 40% were seen once, and the ten largest hold under 2%. This entry belongs to a study of post-analysis software for immune sequencing data. Study-level points and caveats: In patients, about 5 TRBV segments were more frequent than in controls, with TRBV5-6, TRBV5-1 and TRBV20-1 among them.

The sequence derives from a girl aged 10-17 years with multiple sclerosis. The specimen sequenced was blood. This chain links TRBV15 with TRBJ2-3; D is perhaps TRBD1 (7 bases). The CDR3 reads CATSRRGAGGLDTQYF. The CDR3 nucleotides are TGTGCCACCAGCAGGAGAGGGGCAGGGGGGTTAGATACGCAGTATTTT.